This T cell receptor beta chain was identified during a study of T-cell reconstitution after alpha-beta-depleted transplantation in children. Notes on the study in general: Newly produced T cells mostly provided counts and TCRbeta diversity after one year, as hyperexpanded clones declined. Expanded clones from the graft, numbering several hundred, reportedly supplied alpha-beta T cells about two months after transplant. Surviving recipient T cells and intrathymic progenitors accounted for some patients' high TCRbeta diversity at day 60.

This clonotype was detected many times. The antigen is undetermined. Unique molecular identifiers were used to barcode this TCRbeta library. TCRdb called the PCR reads again in MiXCR, with one record for every CDR3 protein. The data hold some 200,000 distinct CDR3 sequences, with roughly 7.1% observed a single time. Trimming at V came to 5 bases and at J to 7 bases, leaving 10 bases not matched to a gene. The germline V gene has CDR1 MDHEN and CDR2 SYDVKM. The CDR3 consists of 14 residues. This material consisted of PBMCs, taken before TCRalphabeta/CD19-depleted stem cell transplant. The source of this sequence is a boy aged 2-15 years with acute lymphoblastic leukemia, due to receive a stem cell transplant. The chain recombines TRBV28 with TRBJ2-7, with 8 bases matching TRBD2. CDR3 loop: CASSPERLAREQYF. In DNA, the CDR3 is TGTGCCAGCAGTCCCGAACGACTAGCGCGGGAGCAGTACTTC.